The 13 T cell receptor beta chains presented below share a single source sample, sequenced in a study of cytomegalovirus exposure and HLA in healthy donors. The PCR was carried out with 60 Vbeta primers and 13 Jbeta primers. Data came from immunoSEQ multiplex PCR; TCRdb stores just in-frame clones and leaves some out. The table for this sample gives 70,000 to 80,000 clones. The sequenced sample was PBMCs. Receptor source: a man in his forties in good health and CMV-seronegative.

The V and J genes are TRBV4-1 and TRBJ2-5; the D gene is possibly TRBD1 (5 bases). The CDR3 has 15 residues. Trimming took 1 base from V and 4 from J, leaving 13 bases between them. The V gene's germline CDR1 is MGHRA and CDR2 YSYEKL. Here the CDR3 reads CASSQAVQGRETQYF. DNA for the CDR3: TGCGCCAGCAGCCAAGCGGTTCAGGGAAGAGAGACCCAGTACTTC.

The chain couples TRBV19 to TRBJ1-2; tentative D call: TRBD1 (6 bases). V shed 5 bases and J shed 8 bases, with 15 bases lying between them. CDR3 length equals 13 residues. Germline V gives CDR1 LNHDA, CDR2 SQIVND (reference sequence). For the CDR3, the DNA is TGTGCCAGTAGTCGGGACATTGTTTGGGGCTACACCTTC. Translating gives CASSRDIVWGYTF. Full variable domain (rest looked up from reference TRBV19 and TRBJ1-2): DGGITQSPKYLFRKEGQNVTLSCEQNLNHDAMYWYRQDPGQGLRLIYYSQIVNDFQKGDIAEGYSVSREKKESFPLTVTSAQKNPTAFYLCASSRDIVWGYTFGSGTRLTVV.

V usage is TRBV28 and J usage is TRBJ2-7, with unresolved D. CDR1 is MDHEN, CDR2 SYDVKM, per germline. The CDR3 covers 15 residues. Trimming removed 7 bases at V and 0 bases at J, with 16 bases between. DNA for the CDR3: TGTGCCAGCAATATCTTCGACCGGAGCTCCTACGAGCAGTACTTC. Protein: CASNIFDRSSYEQYF.

The V call is TRBV5-1, the J call TRBJ1-1, with a weak D call TRBD1 (5 bases). The CDR3 runs to 15 residues. Germline CDR1 reads SGHRS; CDR2 reads YFSETQ. Trimming removed 0 bases from V and 1 base from J, with 10 bases in between. CDR3 bases: TGCGCCAGCAGCTTGGAAGCAGGGCCGAACACTGAAGCTTTCTTT. Protein: CASSLEAGPNTEAFF.

This CDR3 reads CASGLVTPFEVGEQYF. Here the CDR3 DNA reads TGTGCTAGTGGTTTGGTAACCCCTTTCGAGGTCGGCGAGCAGTACTTC. The chain is built from TRBV12-5 and TRBJ2-7; D is uncertain. The CDR3 covers 16 residues. V lost 0 bases and J 6 bases, leaving 18 bases between the germline ends. Germline V gene lookup returns CDR1 LGHNT and CDR2 FRNRAP.

This rearrangement joins TRBV6-5 to TRBJ2-7, with 7 bases that match TRBD2. Germline values: CDR1 MNHEY, CDR2 SVGAGI. The CDR3 has 15 residues. V dropped 6 bases and J dropped 3; count of bases not matched to a gene: 11. The CDR3 DNA follows: TGTGCCAGCAGATTCCGGGACTACGGTCTCTACGAGCAGTACTTC. It specifies CASRFRDYGLYEQYF.

The V gene is TRBV7-2, the J gene TRBJ1-1; 8 nucleotides align to TRBD1. V trimming: 5 bases; J trimming: 10 bases; junction bases outside the gene matches: 9. This CDR3 is built from 13 residues. Germline loops: CDR1 SGHTA, CDR2 FQGNSA. This CDR3 reads CASSPGTGRGAFF. For the CDR3, the DNA is TGTGCCAGCAGCCCGGGGACAGGACGCGGAGCTTTCTTT.

The chain uses TRBV7-9 and TRBJ1-2, with D uncertain. Between the trimmed V and J ends, which lost 5 bases and 6 bases, there was a span of 10 bases. Germline CDR1 and CDR2: SEHNR and FQNEAQ (reference sequence). CDR3 length equals 12 residues. CDR3 DNA sequence: TGTGCCAGCAGCCCTACGAGGGATGGCTACACCTTC. It encodes CASSPTRDGYTF.

The chain is built from TRBV29-1 and TRBJ1-2; D not resolved. V lost 3 bases and J lost 6, with 8 bases in between. Per germline, CDR1 SQVTM and CDR2 ANQGSEA. CDR3 length: 11 residues. The CDR3 coding sequence is TGCAGCGTTGATAGCTGGAATGGCTACACCTTC. It is translated as CSVDSWNGYTF. Full variable domain (missing parts from reference TRBV29-1 and TRBJ1-2): SAVISQKPSRDICQRGTSLTIQCQVDSQVTMMFWYRQQPGQSLTLIATANQGSEATYESGFVIDKFPISRPNLTFSTLTVSNMSPEDSSIYLCSVDSWNGYTFGSGTRLTVV.

The J gene is TRBJ1-5, the V gene TRBV5-5, with 8 nucleotides matching TRBD1. From germline, CDR1 is SGHKS and CDR2 YYEKEE (reference sequence). This CDR3 is 17 amino acids long. V was clipped by 4 bases and J by 3 bases; unmatched bases: 12. The DNA of the CDR3 is TGTGCCAGCAGCGATCTACGGGACAGGACCACCAATCAGCCCCAGCATTTT. Translation: CASSDLRDRTTNQPQHF.

V gene TRBV11-3 combines with J gene TRBJ2-3, with 10 bases matching TRBD2. This CDR3 has 17 residues. Germline CDR1 SGHNT, CDR2 YENEEA. The junction had 6 bases not matched to a gene; V was cut back by 1 base and J by 2 bases. CDR3 coding DNA: TGTGCCAGCAGCTTAGGTACTAGCGGGGTGCACACAGATACGCAGTATTTT. Translating gives CASSLGTSGVHTDTQYF.

DNA of the CDR3: TGTGCCATCAGTGACGGGACTGCCGGTTACAATGAGCAGTTCTTC. Protein: CAISDGTAGYNEQFF. V is TRBV10-3 and J is TRBJ2-1, with a possible D match to TRBD2 (6 bases). The CDR3 extends over 15 amino acids. CDR1 and CDR2 from the germline V gene are ENHRY and SYGVKD. Trimming left V 3 bases short and J 4 bases short, with 13 bases between.

The rearrangement links TRBV28 to TRBJ1-6; 7 nucleotides agree with TRBD1. V trimming: 6 bases; J trimming: 4 bases; junction bases outside the gene matches: 6. This CDR3 is 15 amino acids long. Germline CDR1 and CDR2: MDHEN and SYDVKM. The DNA of the CDR3 is TGTGCCAGCAGCAGACAGGGAACATATAATTCACCCCTCCACTTT. Translated: CASSRQGTYNSPLHF. Using reference TRBV28 and TRBJ1-6 for the parts outside the CDR3, the full variable domain is DVKVTQSSRYLVKRTGEKVFLECVQDMDHENMFWYRQDPGLGLRLIYFSYDVKMKEKGDIPEGYSVSREKKERFSLILESASTNQTSMYLCASSRQGTYNSPLHFGNGTRLTVT.